This T cell receptor (beta chain) was sequenced for a study of blood T cell repertoires in COVID-19. Some clones are missing from TCRdb's copy, which holds only in-frame ones; the method was immunoSEQ multiplex PCR. The table has about 270,000 clones, approximately 90% seen once. Trimming cost V 3 bases and J 4 bases, with 11 bases left between them. Germline V gene sequence: CDR1 SEHNR, CDR2 FQNEAQ (reference sequence). There are 14 residues in the CDR3. The rearrangement links TRBV7-9 to TRBJ2-3, with TRBD2 as a possible D gene (6 bases). The sample comprised PBMCs or T cells enriched from blood (not recorded which). This receptor was obtained from a man aged 40-50 years who had been exposed to COVID-19. The chain's CDR3 is CASSFGGVPDTQYF. CDR3 in DNA: TGTGCCAGCAGCTTTGGCGGGGTCCCAGATACGCAGTATTTT.